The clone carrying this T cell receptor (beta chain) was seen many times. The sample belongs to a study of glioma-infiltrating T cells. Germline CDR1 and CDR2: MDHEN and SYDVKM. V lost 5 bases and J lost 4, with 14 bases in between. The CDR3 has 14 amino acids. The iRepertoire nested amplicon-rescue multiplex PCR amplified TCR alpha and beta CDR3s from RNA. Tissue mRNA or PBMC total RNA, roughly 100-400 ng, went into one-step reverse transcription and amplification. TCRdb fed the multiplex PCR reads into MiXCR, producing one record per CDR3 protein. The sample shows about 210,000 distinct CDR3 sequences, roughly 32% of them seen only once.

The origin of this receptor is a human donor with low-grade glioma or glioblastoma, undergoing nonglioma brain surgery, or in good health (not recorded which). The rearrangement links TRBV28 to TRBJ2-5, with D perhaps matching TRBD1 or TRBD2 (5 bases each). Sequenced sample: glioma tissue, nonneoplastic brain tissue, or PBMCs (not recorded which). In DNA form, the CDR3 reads TGTGCCAGCAGTCCCGGTGGGGGTCCAGAGACCCAGTACTTC. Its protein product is CASSPGGGPETQYF.